These T cell receptor beta chains were read from a single sample in a study of T-cell reconstitution after alpha-beta-depleted transplantation in children. TCRdb reprocessed the PCR reads with MiXCR, giving one entry per CDR3 protein. The top ten clones hold about 4.3% of a sample with about 600,000 distinct CDR3 sequences, roughly a tenth of them seen once. Specimen: PBMCs from the stem cell graft donor, collected from the stem cell graft. These receptors came from a human donor who donated a stem cell graft to a child with acute myeloid leukemia. The CDR3 runs from the conserved cysteine through the conserved F or W. A D gene is named only where the DNA matches it firmly. Not all rows give a size; the values are once, few, many and, for expanded clones, a class.

TRBJ1-3	-	TRBV12-3/TRBV12-4	many	TGTGCCAGCACCCTAGGGCAGGGTTTCTCTGGAAACACCATATATTTT	CASTLGQGFSGNTIYF
TRBJ2-3	-	TRBV6-2/TRBV6-3	many	TGTGCCAGCACTCCTGGGGCAGATACGCAGTATTTT	CASTPGADTQYF
TRBJ2-6	TRBD1	TRBV20-1	few	TGCAGTGCTACTTGGGACAGCTTCTCTGGGGCCAACGTCCTGACTTTC	CSATWDSFSGANVLTF
TRBJ1-6	-	TRBV29-1	many	TGCAGCGCCCGAGGACCGAGCTCCTATAATTCACCCCTCCACTTT	CSARGPSSYNSPLHF
TRBJ1-2	-	TRBV12-3/TRBV12-4	many	TGTGCCAGCAGTTTAGAAAGGGAGGATGGCTACACCTTC	CASSLEREDGYTF
TRBJ1-2	TRBD1	TRBV6-2/TRBV6-3	-	TGTGCCAGCTGGACAGGGCCGGGCTATGGCTACACCTTC	CASWTGPGYGYTF
TRBJ2-1	TRBD2	TRBV7-2	-	TGTGCCAGCAGCTTAGGACCGGGACTAGCGGAGTCCAATGAGCAGTTCTTC	CASSLGPGLAESNEQFF
TRBJ1-2	TRBD1	TRBV20-1	few	TGCAGTGCCCCACAGGGGGCGAATCATGGCTACACCTTC	CSAPQGANHGYTF
TRBJ1-5	-	TRBV7-9	-	TGTGCCAGCAGCCCCCCGGGCCTGGAAAATCAGCCCCAGCATTTT	CASSPPGLENQPQHF
TRBJ2-3	-	TRBV6-4	-	TGTGCCAGCAGTGTCCAGGGGGAGGGCCTAGATACGCAGTATTTT	CASSVQGEGLDTQYF
TRBJ1-1	-	TRBV4-3	-	TGCGCCAGCAGCCAAGCAAGGGGGGAATGGGTAGTCGGCACTGAAGCTTTCTTT	CASSQARGEWVVGTEAFF
TRBJ2-7	TRBD2	TRBV20-1	-	TGCAGTGCTCCTCCGGGACTAGCGGTGAGCGGCGAGCAGTACTTC	CSAPPGLAVSGEQYF
TRBJ2-4	-	TRBV10-3	-	TGTGCCATCAGCCCCGGACCTCAGGCCCAAAACATTCAGTACTTC	CAISPGPQAQNIQYF
TRBJ2-7	TRBD2	TRBV6-1	-	TGTGCCAGCAGCGGGCCTACTAGCGGGAGCGAAGAGCAGTACTTC	CASSGPTSGSEEQYF
TRBJ1-4	TRBD1	TRBV28	few	TGTGCCAGCACTGTCCCGGGACAGGGTCAAGGGGAAAAACTGTTTTTT	CASTVPGQGQGEKLFF
TRBJ1-4	TRBD1	TRBV20-1	-	TGCAGTGCGCTGGGACAGTTAAATGAAAAACTGTTTTTT	CSALGQLNEKLFF
TRBJ2-1	TRBD2	TRBV9	many	TGTGCCAGCAGCGTAGAAGGGAGGGATCGCGATGAGCAGTTCTTC	CASSVEGRDRDEQFF
TRBJ2-3	TRBD2	TRBV6-1	-	TGTGCCAGCAGAGGACTAGCGGGAGGTCGGGATACGCAGTATTTT	CASRGLAGGRDTQYF
TRBJ1-1	-	TRBV28	many	TGTGCCAGCAATGATTACAGGTCCACTGAAGCTTTCTTT	CASNDYRSTEAFF
TRBJ2-1	TRBD1	TRBV24-1	-	TGTGCCACCAGCACCCTCACGGGACAGGGGATCTACAATGAGCAGTTCTTC	CATSTLTGQGIYNEQFF
TRBJ1-1	TRBD1	TRBV20-1	few	TGCAGTGCTAGAGTTGGGCAGGGGGCAGATGGCACTGAAGCTTTCTTT	CSARVGQGADGTEAFF
TRBJ2-5	-	TRBV12-3/TRBV12-4	-	TGTGCCAGCAGGGGAGGAGGACAGGCCGAGGAGACCCAGTACTTC	CASRGGGQAEETQYF
TRBJ2-3	TRBD2	TRBV20-1	many	TGCAGTGCTGACATAGCGGGAGGATCCACAGATACGCAGTATTTT	CSADIAGGSTDTQYF
TRBJ2-1	-	TRBV20-1	medium-sized	TGCAGTGGGGTAGATGACAAAGCTACCTTTGAGGATGAGCAGTTCTTC	CSGVDDKATFEDEQFF
TRBJ1-1	-	TRBV29-1	few	TGCAGCGGCGGGACGGCCACTGAAGCTTTCTTT	CSGGTATEAFF
TRBJ2-4	-	TRBV7-2	-	TGTGCCAGCAGCCCCCCAGGAAGGAACATTCAGTACTTC	CASSPPGRNIQYF
TRBJ2-5	-	TRBV7-2	many	TGTGCCAGCAGCTCGAGGAAGGCGGGGACCCAGTACTTC	CASSSRKAGTQYF
TRBJ1-2	TRBD1	TRBV5-1	-	TGCGCCAGCAGCCCGGGACAGGGGCCCTATGGCTACACCTTC	CASSPGQGPYGYTF
TRBJ1-1	-	TRBV20-1	-	TGCAGTGCACACACCACAGGGACCATTGAAGCTTTCTTT	CSAHTTGTIEAFF
TRBJ2-7	-	TRBV5-1	many	TGCGCCAGCAGCTTGGGGTCTTTAGGGCTCCTTGGGGAGCAGTACTTC	CASSLGSLGLLGEQYF
TRBJ2-5	TRBD2	TRBV5-5	few	TGTGCCAGCAGCCTCTGGGGGGAGGGTGCAGAGACCCAGTACTTC	CASSLWGEGAETQYF
TRBJ2-5	-	TRBV15	few	TGTGCCACCAGGGCTAGCGCAGAGACCCAGTACTTC	CATRASAETQYF
TRBJ1-4	TRBD1	TRBV12-3/TRBV12-4	many	TGTGCCAGCAGTTTAGGGACAGGGTATGAAAAACTGTTTTTT	CASSLGTGYEKLFF
TRBJ1-1	-	TRBV29-1	many	TGCAGCGTTAAAACAGGGACTGAAGCTTTCTTT	CSVKTGTEAFF
TRBJ2-1	-	TRBV6-5	-	TGTGCCAGCAGTCACAGTCCGGGGGAGCAGTTCTTC	CASSHSPGEQFF
TRBJ2-4	TRBD2	TRBV12-3/TRBV12-4	-	TGTGCCAGCAGTTTGATGCTAGCGGGCTCGGGTGGCATTCAGTACTTC	CASSLMLAGSGGIQYF
TRBJ2-7	TRBD1	TRBV5-5	-	TGTGCCAGCAGCTCAATCTCCGGGACAGGGGCGCTCGAGCAGTACTTC	CASSSISGTGALEQYF
TRBJ2-7	-	TRBV18	-	TGTGCCAGCTCACCACAACTCGCGGAGGCATCCGAGCAGTACTTC	CASSPQLAEASEQYF
TRBJ2-3	-	TRBV4-1	-	TGCGCCAGCAGCCAAGACAGGGAAGGGACAGATACGCAGTATTTT	CASSQDREGTDTQYF
TRBJ1-6	-	TRBV3-1	-	TGTGCCAGCAGCCCTTCGGGGGGTTCACCCCTCCACTTT	CASSPSGGSPLHF